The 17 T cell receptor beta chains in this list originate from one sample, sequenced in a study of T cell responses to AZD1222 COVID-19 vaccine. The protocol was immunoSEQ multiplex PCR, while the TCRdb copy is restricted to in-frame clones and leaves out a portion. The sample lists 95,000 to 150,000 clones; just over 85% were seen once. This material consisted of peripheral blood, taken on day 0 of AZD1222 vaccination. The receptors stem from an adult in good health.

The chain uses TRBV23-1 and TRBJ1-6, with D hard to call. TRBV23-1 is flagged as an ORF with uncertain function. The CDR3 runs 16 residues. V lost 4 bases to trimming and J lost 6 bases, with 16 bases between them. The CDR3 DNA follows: TGCGCCAGCAGTCCACTACATGTGGATGGTAATTCACCCCTCCACTTT. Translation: CASSPLHVDGNSPLHF.

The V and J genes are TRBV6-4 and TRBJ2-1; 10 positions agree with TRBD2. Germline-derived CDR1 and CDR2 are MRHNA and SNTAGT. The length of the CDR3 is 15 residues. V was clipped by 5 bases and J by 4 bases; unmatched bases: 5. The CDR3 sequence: CASSTGTSEYNEQFF. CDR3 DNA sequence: TGTGCCAGCAGTACCGGGACTAGCGAGTACAATGAGCAGTTCTTC.

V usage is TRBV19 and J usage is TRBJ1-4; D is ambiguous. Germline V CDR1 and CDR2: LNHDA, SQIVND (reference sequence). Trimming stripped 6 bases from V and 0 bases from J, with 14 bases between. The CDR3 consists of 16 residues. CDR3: CASSRWQAATNEKLFF. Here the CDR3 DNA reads TGTGCCAGTAGCCGATGGCAGGCAGCAACTAATGAAAAACTGTTTTTT.

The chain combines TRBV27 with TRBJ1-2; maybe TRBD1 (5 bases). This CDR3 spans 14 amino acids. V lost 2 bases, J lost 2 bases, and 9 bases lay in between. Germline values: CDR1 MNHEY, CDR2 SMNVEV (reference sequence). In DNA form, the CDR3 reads TGTGCCAGCAGTTTACAGGGTAGGAACTATGGCTACACCTTC. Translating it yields CASSLQGRNYGYTF.

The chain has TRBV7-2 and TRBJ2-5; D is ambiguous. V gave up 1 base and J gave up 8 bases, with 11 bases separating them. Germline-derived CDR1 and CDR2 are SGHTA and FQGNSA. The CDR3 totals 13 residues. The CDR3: CASSLGFSATQYF. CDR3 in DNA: TGTGCCAGCAGCTTAGGTTTCTCCGCCACCCAGTACTTC.

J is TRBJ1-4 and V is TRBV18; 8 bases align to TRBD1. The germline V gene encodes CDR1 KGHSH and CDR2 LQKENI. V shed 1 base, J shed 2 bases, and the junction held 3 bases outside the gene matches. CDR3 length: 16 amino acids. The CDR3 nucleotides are TGTGCCAGCTCACCACGGAGACAGGGGACTAATGAAAAACTGTTTTTT. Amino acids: CASSPRRQGTNEKLFF. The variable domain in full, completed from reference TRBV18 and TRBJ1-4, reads NAGVMQNPRHLVRRRGQEARLRCSPMKGHSHVYWYRQLPEEGLKFMVYLQKENIIDESGMPKERFSAEFPKEGPSILRIQQVVRGDSAAYFCASSPRRQGTNEKLFFGSGTQLSVL.

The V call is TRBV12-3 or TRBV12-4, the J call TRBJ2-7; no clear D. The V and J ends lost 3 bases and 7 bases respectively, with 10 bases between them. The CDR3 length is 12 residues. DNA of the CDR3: TGTGCCAGCAGTTTTACGGTAACGGAGCAGTACTTC. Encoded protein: CASSFTVTEQYF.

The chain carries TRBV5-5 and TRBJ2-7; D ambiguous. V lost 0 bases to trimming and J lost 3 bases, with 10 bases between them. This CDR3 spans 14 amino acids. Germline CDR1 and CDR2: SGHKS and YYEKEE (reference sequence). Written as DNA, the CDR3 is TGTGCCAGCAGCTTGGGACGGAAAGACTACGAGCAGTACTTC. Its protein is CASSLGRKDYEQYF. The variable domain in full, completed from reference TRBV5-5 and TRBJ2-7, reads DAGVTQSPTHLIKTRGQQVTLRCSPISGHKSVSWYQQVLGQGPQFIFQYYEKEERGRGNFPDRFSARQFPNYSSELNVNALLLGDSALYLCASSLGRKDYEQYFGPGTRLTVT.

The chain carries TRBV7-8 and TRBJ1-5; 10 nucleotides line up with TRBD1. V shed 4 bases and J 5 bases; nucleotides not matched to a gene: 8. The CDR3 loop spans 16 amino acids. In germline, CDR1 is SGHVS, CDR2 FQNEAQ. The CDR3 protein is CASSSRRTGGDQPQHF. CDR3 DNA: TGTGCCAGCAGCTCGAGGAGGACAGGGGGAGATCAGCCCCAGCATTTT.

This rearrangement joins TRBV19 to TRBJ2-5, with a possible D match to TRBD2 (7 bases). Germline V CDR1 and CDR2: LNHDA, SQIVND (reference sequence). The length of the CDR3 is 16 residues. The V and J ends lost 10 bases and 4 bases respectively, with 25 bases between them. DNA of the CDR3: TGTGCCACGGCGTGGAGGGGGGGGCCTTCCTTAGAGACCCAGTACTTC. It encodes CATAWRGGPSLETQYF.

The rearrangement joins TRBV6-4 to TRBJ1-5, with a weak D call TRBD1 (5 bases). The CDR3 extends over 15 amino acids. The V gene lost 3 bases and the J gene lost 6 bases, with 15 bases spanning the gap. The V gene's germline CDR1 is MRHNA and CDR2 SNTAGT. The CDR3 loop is CASSDWDPWCQPQHF. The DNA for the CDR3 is TGTGCCAGCAGTGATTGGGACCCCTGGTGTCAGCCCCAGCATTTT.

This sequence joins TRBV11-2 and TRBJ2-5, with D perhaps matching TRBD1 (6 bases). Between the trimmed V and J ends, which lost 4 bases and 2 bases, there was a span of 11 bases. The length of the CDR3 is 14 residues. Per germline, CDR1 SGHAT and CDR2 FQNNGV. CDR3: CASSSGQGQETQYF. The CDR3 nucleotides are TGTGCCAGCAGCTCCGGGCAGGGGCAAGAGACCCAGTACTTC.

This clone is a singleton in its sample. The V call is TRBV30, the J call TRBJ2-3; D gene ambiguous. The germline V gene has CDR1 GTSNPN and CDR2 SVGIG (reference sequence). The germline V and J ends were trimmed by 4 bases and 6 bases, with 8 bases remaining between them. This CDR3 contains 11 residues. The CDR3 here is CAWKVRDTQYF. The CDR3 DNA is TGTGCCTGGAAAGTGAGGGATACGCAGTATTTT.

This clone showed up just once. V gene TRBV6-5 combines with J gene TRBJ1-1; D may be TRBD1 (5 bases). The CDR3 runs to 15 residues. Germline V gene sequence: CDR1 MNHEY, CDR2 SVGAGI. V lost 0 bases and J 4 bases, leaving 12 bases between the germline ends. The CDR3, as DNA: TGTGCCAGCAGTTACTCGGGGACGTCGGGCACTGAAGCTTTCTTT. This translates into CASSYSGTSGTEAFF.

The CDR3 spells CASSTRQGWYTF. In DNA, the CDR3 is TGCGCCAGCAGCACCCGACAGGGTTGGTACACCTTC. This chain links TRBV5-1 with TRBJ1-2, with 7 bases identical to TRBD1. V was clipped by 4 bases and J by 11 bases; unmatched bases: 8. The CDR3 totals 12 residues. Germline V gene sequence: CDR1 SGHRS, CDR2 YFSETQ.

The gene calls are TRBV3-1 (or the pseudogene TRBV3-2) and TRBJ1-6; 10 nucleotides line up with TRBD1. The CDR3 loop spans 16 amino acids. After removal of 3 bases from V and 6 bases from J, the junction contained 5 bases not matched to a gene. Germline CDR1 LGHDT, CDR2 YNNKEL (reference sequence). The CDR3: CASSHGGTGVNSPLHF. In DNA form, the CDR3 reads TGTGCCAGCAGCCATGGAGGGACAGGGGTTAATTCACCCCTCCACTTT.

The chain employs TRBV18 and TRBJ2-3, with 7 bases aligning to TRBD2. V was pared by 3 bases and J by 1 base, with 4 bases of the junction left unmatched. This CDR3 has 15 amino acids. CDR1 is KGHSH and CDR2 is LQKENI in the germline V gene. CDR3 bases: TGTGCCAGCTCACCCCAAAGCGGGGGCACAGATACGCAGTATTTT. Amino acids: CASSPQSGGTDTQYF.